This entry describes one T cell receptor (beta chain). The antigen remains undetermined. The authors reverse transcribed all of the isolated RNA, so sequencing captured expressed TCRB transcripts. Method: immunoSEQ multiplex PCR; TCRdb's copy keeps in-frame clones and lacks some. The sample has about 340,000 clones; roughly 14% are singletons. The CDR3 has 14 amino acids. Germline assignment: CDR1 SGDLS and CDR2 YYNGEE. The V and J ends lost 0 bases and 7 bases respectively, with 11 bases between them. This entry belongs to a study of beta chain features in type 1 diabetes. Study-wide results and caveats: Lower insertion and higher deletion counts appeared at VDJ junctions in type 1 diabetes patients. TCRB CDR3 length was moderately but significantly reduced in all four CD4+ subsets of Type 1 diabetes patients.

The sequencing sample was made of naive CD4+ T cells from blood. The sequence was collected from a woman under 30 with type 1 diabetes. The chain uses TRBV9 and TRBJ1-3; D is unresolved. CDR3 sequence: CASSVEPTRNTIYF. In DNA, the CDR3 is TGTGCCAGCAGCGTAGAGCCCACTCGGAACACCATATATTTT.